Detailed here is one TCR beta chain. Its antigen remains undetermined. No much larger clone is present one base from it, and per-base qualities are unavailable. This sample was taken from a study of blood T cell repertoires in COVID-19 (dated by TCRdb to about 2020). General notes on the study: The collaborator samples originated in the United States, Italy and Spain and spanned the acute and convalescent phases of COVID-19. The material from the prospective study consisted of cDNA or gDNA derived from T cells, B-cell-depleted T cells, or PBMCs. The dataset comprised deeply sampled blood TCRbeta repertoires from subjects exposed to, actively infected with, or recovered from COVID-19. The repertoires were made available in a free public database intended to serve as a resource for research on the immune response to SARS-CoV-2. Samples were obtained from the ongoing ImmuneRACE study (first 160 participants) and from about 1,300 subjects provided by 6 global collaborators. Sample metadata almost always included a de-identified subject ID, COVID-19 status, age in years and sex. Where HLA class I and class II types were available, the types were taken from metadata supplied by the sample provider, not from assay-based typing. What the research found in general, with its limitations: Clinical and demographic metadata were provided uncurated, with the amount varying by source and participant.

In the prospective study, participants were about 18 to 95 years old, resided in 24 geographic areas of the United States, and were enrolled through a virtual design. In the prospective study, participants were assigned to cohorts based on the clinical history participants reported in a screening survey and a study questionnaire. In the prospective study, mobile phlebotomists collected whole blood, serum and a nasopharyngeal or oropharyngeal swab from each participant. Additional blood draws and questionnaires over an approximately two-month period could optionally be provided by prospective study participants. Blood samples from the prospective study were shipped frozen or at room temperature prior to DNA extraction. TCRbeta CDR3 regions were amplified from genomic DNA using the immunoSEQ Assay, a bias-controlled multiplex PCR. Per the source publication's procedure: Within the assay, amplification of reference gene primers was used to estimate how many nucleated cells each sample contained. To quantify the absolute abundance of each unique TCRbeta CDR3 rearrangement, sequence reads were collapsed and filtered. Productive Simpson clonality was computed per sample as the square root of Simpson's diversity index over productive rearrangements. TCRdb re-hosts the immuneACCESS table, in-frame sequences only. Its copies lack some clones; in the studies checked, an unresolved V gene accounts for under half of them, and the cause for the rest is not known. Clonal size and the V and J genes are those of that table, whereas D and trimming came from the DNA. Counted in this sample were a few hundred thousand clones; about nine tenths of them appeared once. The ten largest clonotypes hold 1.2% of the sample.

Including the terminal cysteine and phenylalanine, the CDR3 comprises 13 residues. This entry keeps only the CDR3 DNA: 39 bases, framed from base 1. CDR1 is given as LGHNT and CDR2 as FRNRAP, both from the germline V gene. Germline trimming: 5 bases from V, 5 bases from J; junction bases outside gene matches: 5. The sample consisted of PBMCs or T cells enriched from blood (not recorded which). The chain employs TRBV12-5 and TRBJ1-1, and 7 junctional nucleotides match TRBD1. The origin of this receptor is a human donor in a cohort exposed to, infected with or recovered from COVID-19 (not recorded which). The donor label of this sample is uncertain. The DNA sequence is as follows: TGTGCTAGTGGTCGACAGGGTCGGACTGAAGCTTTCTTT. Translated, this gives CASGRQGRTEAFF.